Listed below are T cell receptor beta chains from one sample, sequenced in a study of early T cells in non-severe SARS-CoV-2 infection. TCRdb reanalysed the 5' RACE reads using MiXCR and keeps one entry per CDR3 protein. The sample contains tens of thousands of distinct CDR3 sequences, around 13% of which appear only once. The specimen was whole blood. Receptor source: an adult who was a healthcare worker with PCR-confirmed SARS-CoV-2 infection or an uninfected control (not recorded which). CDR3s include the opening cysteine and the closing phenylalanine or tryptophan. A D gene is named only where the DNA matches it firmly. The listing skips clone size in some rows; elsewhere it reads once, few, many or a size class.

j_gene	v_gene	abundance	d_gene	CDR3nt	CDR3aa
TRBJ1-4	TRBV20-1	many	TRBD1	TGCAGTGCTCACCGACAGGGGCCTAATGAAAAACTGTTTTTT	CSAHRQGPNEKLFF
TRBJ1-6	TRBV27	NA	TRBD1	TGTGCCAGCAGTTTGGCGCAGACAGGGGGGTTAGATAATTCACCCCTCCACTTT	CASSLAQTGGLDNSPLHF
TRBJ1-2	TRBV5-1	many	NA	TGCGCCAGCAGCCCTTTACAGGGAACAAACTATGGCTACACCTTC	CASSPLQGTNYGYTF
TRBJ2-2	TRBV27	NA	NA	TGTGCCAGCAGTACAGGGAGAGGGTACACCGGGGAGCTGTTTTTT	CASSTGRGYTGELFF
TRBJ2-5	TRBV2	many	NA	TGTGCCAGCAGACAAGACACCCAAGAGACCCAGTACTTC	CASRQDTQETQYF
TRBJ2-3	TRBV4-3	many	TRBD1	TGCGCCAGCAGCCAAGACCGACAGGGAGTAGATACGCAGTATTTT	CASSQDRQGVDTQYF
TRBJ1-2	TRBV19	many	TRBD1	TGTGCCAGTCGCCGGGACAGGGGACGGCAGGGCTACACCTTC	CASRRDRGRQGYTF
TRBJ1-1	TRBV12-3/TRBV12-4	many	TRBD1	TGTGCCAGCAGTTATTCGACAGGGATGAACACTGAAGCTTTCTTT	CASSYSTGMNTEAFF
TRBJ2-1	TRBV6-5	many	NA	TGTGCCAGCAGTTTCACAGGGTGGGGAGAGAATGAGCAGTTCTTC	CASSFTGWGENEQFF
TRBJ1-2	TRBV4-3	many	NA	TGCGCCAGCAGCCAAGATTTGGAGGGGATCGAGGGCTACACCTTC	CASSQDLEGIEGYTF
TRBJ2-7	TRBV27	many	NA	TGTGCCAGCAGGAACAGGGTAGTTGACGAGCAGTACTTC	CASRNRVVDEQYF
TRBJ2-3	TRBV4-2	few	NA	TGTGCCAGCAGCCACGCGACAACTAGCTCAGATACGCAGTATTTT	CASSHATTSSDTQYF
TRBJ2-1	TRBV6-6	many	NA	TGTGCCAGCAGCGCCGAAAATGAGCAGTTCTTC	CASSAENEQFF
TRBJ1-5	TRBV19	many	NA	TGTGCCAGTAGTATATCAGGGGCTGGACACCCCCAGCATTTT	CASSISGAGHPQHF
TRBJ1-5	TRBV7-3	few	NA	TGTGCCAGCAGCTTAGATGGGTCCGAAAATCAGCCCCAGCATTTT	CASSLDGSENQPQHF
TRBJ1-6	TRBV9	NA	TRBD1	TGTGCCAGCAGCGTAGCTACGAGGACAGGGGAAGGTTCACCCCTCCACTTT	CASSVATRTGEGSPLHF
TRBJ1-6	TRBV12-3/TRBV12-4	NA	TRBD1	TGTGCCAGCAGTCCGGACAGGGACAATTCACCCCTCCACTTT	CASSPDRDNSPLHF
TRBJ1-1	TRBV3-1	many	TRBD1	TGTGCCAGCAGCCAATCGGGGACAGAGAACACTGAAGCTTTCTTT	CASSQSGTENTEAFF
TRBJ2-3	TRBV5-1	NA	NA	TGCGCCAGCAGCTTGGCCAACGAGGGGGATACGCAGTATTTT	CASSLANEGDTQYF
TRBJ2-7	TRBV6-1	NA	NA	TGTGGCAGCAGTCCGTACGACGAGCAGTACTTC	CGSSPYDEQYF
TRBJ2-4	TRBV11-2	many	TRBD2	TGTGCCAGCAGCCCTACCGGGGGGGCCGCCGACATTCAGTACTTC	CASSPTGGAADIQYF
TRBJ2-5	TRBV7-6	few	TRBD2	TGTGCCAGCAGCTTAGGGACTAGCTTGGGGGAGACCCAGTACTTC	CASSLGTSLGETQYF
TRBJ2-3	TRBV11-2	many	NA	TGTGCCAGCAGCTTGCCTGGGACCACAGATACGCAGTATTTT	CASSLPGTTDTQYF
TRBJ2-3	TRBV6-2/TRBV6-3	few	NA	TGTGCCAGCAGCTGGAGGCGGAGCACAGATACGCAGTATTTT	CASSWRRSTDTQYF
TRBJ2-7	TRBV3-1	many	TRBD1	TGTGCCAGCAGTCAAGGGGTCGACAGGGACCACTACGAGCAGTACTTC	CASSQGVDRDHYEQYF
TRBJ1-5	TRBV7-9	many	NA	TGTGCCAGCAGCCGGGGAGGGGCCGCACCCTTAGATCAGCCCCAGCATTTT	CASSRGGAAPLDQPQHF
TRBJ2-7	TRBV12-3/TRBV12-4	many	NA	TGTGCCAGCAGTTTGGAGTACAGTAGCTACGAGCAGTACTTC	CASSLEYSSYEQYF
TRBJ2-7	TRBV2	NA	TRBD1	TGTGCCGGCCGGACAGGGGCCTACGAGCAGTACTTC	CAGRTGAYEQYF
TRBJ1-5	TRBV27	many	NA	TGTGCCAGCAGACCCATACCGGTTAGCAATCAGCCCCAGCATTTT	CASRPIPVSNQPQHF
TRBJ1-1	TRBV7-7	many	NA	TGTGCTAGCAGCTCCGACAGGAACACTGAAGCTTTCTTT	CASSSDRNTEAFF
TRBJ1-1	TRBV29-1	NA	NA	TGCAGCGTTGTCGGCAGGATGAACACTGAAGCTTTCTTT	CSVVGRMNTEAFF
TRBJ2-3	TRBV9	few	NA	TGTGCCAGCAGCGTAGTGGCGGGGCTGACAGATACGCAGTATTTT	CASSVVAGLTDTQYF
TRBJ2-7	TRBV5-1	NA	NA	TGCGCCAGCAGCCCGGGCCATCAGGGGTTGGCCTACGAGCAGTACTTC	CASSPGHQGLAYEQYF
TRBJ2-2	TRBV5-5	many	NA	TGTGCCAGCAGCTTGCAATCCCTGGGCACCGGGGAGCTGTTTTTT	CASSLQSLGTGELFF
TRBJ1-1	TRBV20-1	NA	NA	TGCAGTGCAGAGCTAGCGGAGTGGACTGAAGCTTTCTTT	CSAELAEWTEAFF